Described below is a single T cell receptor (beta chain) sequence and its context. RNA, at roughly 0.45 to 1 ug, was reverse transcribed with random hexamers. TCRdb recomputed calls from the immunoSEQ multiplex PCR reads with MiXCR, one row per CDR3 protein. The sample shows about 190,000 distinct CDR3 sequences, more than 85% of them seen only once. These data belong to a study of CD8 T cells in Susac syndrome. Germline values: CDR1 MNHEY, CDR2 SVGEGT. The CDR3 totals 14 residues. V was clipped by 7 bases and J by 0 bases, with 10 bases between them. Specimen: CD4+ T cells from PBMCs. The clonotype comes from a human donor with Susac syndrome. The chain has TRBV6-2 or TRBV6-3 and TRBJ2-1, with D perhaps TRBD2 (6 bases). The CDR3 coding sequence is TGTGCCAGCACTGGGGGGAGCTCCTACAATGAGCAGTTCTTC. The encoded protein is CASTGGSSYNEQFF.